Included here is one TCR beta chain sequence, with context. This clonotype was counted many times. No cognate antigen has been identified for it. Base qualities are not provided; no much larger clone lies one nucleotide away. TCR beta CDR3 regions were amplified from RNA transcripts for repertoire sequencing. A first-round RT-PCR used HTBI primers with the Qiagen OneStep RT-PCR kit, followed by a second-round multiplex PCR, size selection and purification. The libraries underwent paired-end sequencing with 100 bp reads on an Illumina HiSeq2000. Per the original workflow: Reads were processed with SOAPnuke, discarding reads with adapters, uncalled bases, mean Phred below 15, or no exact constant-primer or identifier match. High-quality paired reads were merged with COPE v1.2.5. Clonotypes were defined as unique nucleotide sequences and were aligned to IMGT TRB V, D and J references using MiTCR v1.1. The analysis was limited to V-J combinations with a frequency above 0.0001, which together covered just over 98% of the repertoires. For each V-J combination, a TCR clonal expansion and chaos score was defined as F50 clonal expansion divided by the chaos observed in the TCRdist matrix. Welch's t-statistics and random forest were used to reduce the features to about 12 V-J combinations, which were then used as input to a naive Bayes classifier. The similarity between thyroid and blood repertoires was quantified using the Morisita-Horn index. TCRdb trimmed public reads at Q25 via fastp, called clones via MiXCR and kept in-frame beta chains. When rows share a CDR3 protein, they turn into one entry using the most common DNA and genes. The V and J calls were determined by TCRdb, not by the authors. For this sample the table gives 200,000 to 250,000 distinct CDR3 sequences, of which under 25% were detected only once. 35% to 55% of the sample belongs to the ten largest clones.

The record originates from a study of Graves' ophthalmopathy and Graves' hyperthyroidism (dated by TCRdb to the late 2010s). With regard to the full study: Peripheral blood was collected at initial diagnosis, prior to any treatment. The 100 discovery patients were randomly split 7:3 into training and test sets. For independent validation, a separate cohort was made up of about 18 hyperthyroidism patients plus 17 patients who later progressed from hyperthyroidism to ophthalmopathy. T-cell repertoires of thyroid tissue and blood were compared in 5 or 6 hyperthyroidism patients. To explore V-J signatures distinguishing ophthalmopathy from hyperthyroidism, a discovery set of 100 patients (around 42 ophthalmopathy, roughly 55 stable hyperthyroidism) was enrolled. The study used signatures of the TCR beta repertoire to tell Graves' ophthalmopathy apart from Graves' hyperthyroidism and to predict which patients would progress to ophthalmopathy. In total, some 140 blood samples were TCR-sequenced: approximately 42 ophthalmopathy, over 70 hyperthyroidism and about 17 hyperthyroidism-to-ophthalmopathy patients. Following sampling, methimazole starting at 30 mg daily was administered to hyperthyroidism patients, and high-dose intravenous methylprednisolone was administered to ophthalmopathy patients. What the study reported, not specific to this receptor: In validation, the model predicted ophthalmopathy progression with nearly 71% sensitivity and approximately 78% specificity; about a dozen predicted patients were CT-confirmed with GO in a median of approximately 6.5 months. Sample size was not predetermined statistically, and investigators were not blinded to group allocation. Ophthalmopathy was separated from stable hyperthyroidism by the 13-signature model with more than 85% sensitivity and approximately 84% specificity in cross-validation and with 80%/75% in the test set. Most expanded thyroid clonotypes with frequency above 0.001 were also detected in blood, suggesting blood repertoires may reflect the thyroid immune response.

For CDR1 and CDR2, the germline V gene lists SGHRS and YFSETQ. The germline V and J ends show losses of 3 bases and 0 bases respectively, and no gene match explains 8 bases of the junction. The CDR3 numbers 16 residues from cysteine through phenylalanine. The DNA shown is the 48-base CDR3, in frame from base 1. The ophthalmopathy patients had moderately to severely active disease, with a Clinical Activity Score of 3 or higher, a NOSPECS grade of 4 or higher, and a disease duration of less than 3 months. Patients with other autoimmune diseases, uncontrolled infections, pregnancy or lactation were excluded. Diagnosis relied on clinical symptoms, serum thyroxine, TRAb, thyroid ultrasound and orbital computed tomography. Ficoll-Paque density gradient centrifugation was used to isolate PBMCs from approximately 11 ml of fresh peripheral blood. Trizol reagent was used to extract the total RNA, and its quality was then checked on an Agilent 2100 Bioanalyzer.

This clonotype was sampled from a woman between 45 and 60 years old with Graves' ophthalmopathy. Donor details come from another sample of the same person, matched by shared clones. The rearrangement combines TRBV5-1 with TRBJ1-1; 7 bases in the junction line up with TRBD1. The material sequenced was peripheral blood. In nucleotides, the sequence is TGCGCCAGCAGCTCCACCCAGGGACAGATGAACACTGAAGCTTTCTTT. It codes for CASSSTQGQMNTEAFF.